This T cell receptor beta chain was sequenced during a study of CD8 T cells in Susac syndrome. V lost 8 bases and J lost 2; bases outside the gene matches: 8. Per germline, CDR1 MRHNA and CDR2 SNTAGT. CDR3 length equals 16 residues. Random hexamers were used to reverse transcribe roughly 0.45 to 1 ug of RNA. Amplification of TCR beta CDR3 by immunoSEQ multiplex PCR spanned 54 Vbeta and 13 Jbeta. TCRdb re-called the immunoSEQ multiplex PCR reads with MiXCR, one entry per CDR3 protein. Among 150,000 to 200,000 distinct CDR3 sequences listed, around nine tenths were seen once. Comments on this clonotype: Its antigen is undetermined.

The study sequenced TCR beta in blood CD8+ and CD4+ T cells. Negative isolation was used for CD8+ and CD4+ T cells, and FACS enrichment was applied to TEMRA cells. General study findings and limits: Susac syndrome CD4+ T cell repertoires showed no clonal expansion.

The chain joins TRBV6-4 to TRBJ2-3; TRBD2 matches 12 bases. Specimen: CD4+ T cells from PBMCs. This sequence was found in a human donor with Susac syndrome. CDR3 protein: CASGQLAGGHTDTQYF. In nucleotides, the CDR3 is TGTGCCAGCGGTCAACTAGCGGGAGGCCACACAGATACGCAGTATTTT.